This TCR beta chain appears in the sequencing data of a study of T cells after yellow fever vaccination. Overall study findings and caveats: Although most clonotypes did not, a small share appeared in both CD4 and CD8 compartments. The secondary T-cell response peaked on day 5, not day 15, but was weaker.

This CDR3 is built from 13 residues. CDR1 SEHNR and CDR2 FQNEAQ come from the germline V gene (reference sequence). The V end lost 7 bases, the J end lost 0 bases, and 7 bases lay between the germline ends. Production of TCR cDNA was by 5'RACE template switching, which also added a universal primer site and UMIs. MiXCR was run by TCRdb on the 5' RACE reads, yielding one entry per CDR3 protein. The sample lists roughly 190,000 distinct CDR3 sequences; about 11% were seen once. This clonotype occurred a few times. Its antigen is unidentified. This chain joins TRBV7-9 and TRBJ2-1; D remains unclear. The specimen comprised CD8+ T cells sorted from PBMCs, sampled 15 days after the yellow fever booster vaccination. The sequence was collected from a man between 18 and 35 years old who received the YFV17D yellow fever vaccine. This CDR3 is CASTSSSYNEQFF. The CDR3 DNA follows: TGTGCCAGCACCTCTAGCTCCTACAATGAGCAGTTCTTC. The whole variable domain, remainder taken from reference TRBV7-9 and TRBJ2-1, is DTGVSQNPRHKITKRGQNVTFRCDPISEHNRLYWYRQTLGQGPEFLTYFQNEAQLEKSRLLSDRFSAERPKGSFSTLEIQRTEQGDSAMYLCASTSSSYNEQFFGPGTRLTVL.